This TCR beta chain appears in the sequencing data of a study of regulatory T cells in long-lasting Graves disease. Time point reported: newly diagnosed GD, antithyroid drugs for less than 3 months. RNA extracted from PBMCs served as the sequencing template. Graves' disease diagnosis used American Thyroid Association guidelines. The authors built TCR beta libraries using iRepertoire HTBI primers and Arm-PCR of CDR3 regions. TCRdb ran MiXCR on the multiplex PCR reads and lists one entry per CDR3 protein. This table holds some 410,000 distinct CDR3 sequences, around 15% found once. The table lists this clonotype with many counts. These data are also associated with another study on T cells in Graves' hyperthyroidism and ophthalmopathy. That study reports: Most expanded thyroid clonotypes above 0.001 recurred in blood.

Specimen: peripheral blood mononuclear cells (PBMCs), collected at new diagnosis, from a patient treated with antithyroid drugs. The source is a woman under 40 with Graves disease.

In nucleotides, the CDR3 is TGTGCCAGCACTTTGACATTCTCCCCTGGAAACACCATATATTTT. It yields the protein CASTLTFSPGNTIYF. This chain uses TRBV2 with TRBJ1-3; D ambiguous. Germline V gives CDR1 SNHLY, CDR2 FYNNEI. This CDR3 is built from 15 residues. V was pared by 7 bases and J by 2 bases, with 15 bases between.